The entry below gives a single T cell receptor (beta chain) sequence along with its context. TCRdb ran MiXCR on the 5' RACE reads and lists one entry per CDR3 protein. The sample holds about 26,000 distinct CDR3 sequences; 5.1% are singletons and the top ten take 3.5% to 4.5%. The data belong to a study of early T cells in non-severe SARS-CoV-2 infection. Material: whole blood. The source of this sequence is an adult who was a healthcare worker with PCR-confirmed SARS-CoV-2 infection or an uninfected control (not recorded which).

The CDR3 region is CASSWARGSYNSPLHF. The CDR3 DNA reads as TGTGCCAGCAGTTGGGCCCGGGGATCCTATAATTCACCCCTCCACTTT. V and J are TRBV12-3 or TRBV12-4 and TRBJ1-6; no clear D gene. This CDR3 is 16 amino acids long. The germline V and J ends were trimmed by 4 bases and 1 base, with 11 bases remaining between them.